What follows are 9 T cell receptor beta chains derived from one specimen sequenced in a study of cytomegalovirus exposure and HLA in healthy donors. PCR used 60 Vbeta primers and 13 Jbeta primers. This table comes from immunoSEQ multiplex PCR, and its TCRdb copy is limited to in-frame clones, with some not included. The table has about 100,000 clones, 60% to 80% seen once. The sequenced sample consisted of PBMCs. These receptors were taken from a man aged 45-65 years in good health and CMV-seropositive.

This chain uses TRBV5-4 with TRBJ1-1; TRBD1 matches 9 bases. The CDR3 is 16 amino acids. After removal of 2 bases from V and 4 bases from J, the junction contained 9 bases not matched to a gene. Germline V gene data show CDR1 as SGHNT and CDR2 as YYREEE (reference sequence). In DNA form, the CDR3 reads TGTGCCAGCAGCTTTGGGACAGGGAGATTAGGCACTGAAGCTTTCTTT. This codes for CASSFGTGRLGTEAFF.

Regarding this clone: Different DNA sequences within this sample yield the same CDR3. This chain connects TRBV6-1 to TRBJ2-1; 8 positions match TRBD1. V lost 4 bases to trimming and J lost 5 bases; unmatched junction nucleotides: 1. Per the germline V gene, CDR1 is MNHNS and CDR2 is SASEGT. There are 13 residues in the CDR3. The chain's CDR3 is CASSGDRHNEQFF. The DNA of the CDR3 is TGTGCCAGCAGTGGGGACAGGCACAATGAGCAGTTCTTC.

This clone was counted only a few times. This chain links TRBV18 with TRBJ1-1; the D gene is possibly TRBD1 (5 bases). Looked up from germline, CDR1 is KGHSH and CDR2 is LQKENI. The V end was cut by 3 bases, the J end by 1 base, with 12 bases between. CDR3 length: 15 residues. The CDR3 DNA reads TGTGCCAGCTCACCCTTTACCGGACAGAACACTGAAGCTTTCTTT. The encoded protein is CASSPFTGQNTEAFF.

This CDR3 is CASSRQGTATNEKLFF. In DNA form, the CDR3 reads TGTGCCAGCAGCCGACAGGGGACTGCAACTAATGAAAAACTGTTTTTT. The rearrangement uses TRBV2 and TRBJ1-4, with 8 bases matching TRBD1. Germline-derived CDR1 and CDR2 are SNHLY and FYNNEI. The trim removed 6 bases at V and 0 bases at J, leaving 6 bases unmatched. The CDR3 loop spans 16 amino acids.

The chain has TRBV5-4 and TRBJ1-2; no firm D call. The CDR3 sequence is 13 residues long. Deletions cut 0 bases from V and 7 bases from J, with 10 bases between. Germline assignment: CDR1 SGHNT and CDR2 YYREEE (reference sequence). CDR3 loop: CASSLAGSAGYTF. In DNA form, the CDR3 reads TGTGCCAGCAGCTTGGCAGGATCGGCTGGCTACACCTTC. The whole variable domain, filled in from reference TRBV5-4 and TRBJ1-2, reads ETGVTQSPTHLIKTRGQQVTLRCSSQSGHNTVSWYQQALGQGPQFIFQYYREEENGRGNFPPRFSGLQFPNYSSELNVNALELDDSALYLCASSLAGSAGYTFGSGTRLTVV.

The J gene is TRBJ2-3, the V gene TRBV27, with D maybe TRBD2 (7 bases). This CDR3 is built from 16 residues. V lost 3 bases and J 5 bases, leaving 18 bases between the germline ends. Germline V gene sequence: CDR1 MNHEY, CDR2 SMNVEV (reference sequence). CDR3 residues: CASSFGVGEGGDTQYF. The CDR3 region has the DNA TGTGCCAGCAGTTTTGGCGTGGGGGAGGGGGGAGATACGCAGTATTTT.

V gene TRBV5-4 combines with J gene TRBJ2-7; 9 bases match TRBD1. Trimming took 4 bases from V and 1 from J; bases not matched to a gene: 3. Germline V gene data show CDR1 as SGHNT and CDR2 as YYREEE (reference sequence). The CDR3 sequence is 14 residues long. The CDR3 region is CASSPGTGSYEQYF. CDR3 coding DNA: TGTGCCAGCAGCCCCGGGACAGGGTCCTACGAGCAGTACTTC.

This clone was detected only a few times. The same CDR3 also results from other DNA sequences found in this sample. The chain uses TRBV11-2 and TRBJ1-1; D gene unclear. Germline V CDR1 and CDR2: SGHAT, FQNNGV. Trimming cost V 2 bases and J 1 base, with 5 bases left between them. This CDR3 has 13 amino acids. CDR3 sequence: CASSLTQNTEAFF. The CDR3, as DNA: TGTGCCAGCAGCTTAACACAGAACACTGAAGCTTTCTTT.

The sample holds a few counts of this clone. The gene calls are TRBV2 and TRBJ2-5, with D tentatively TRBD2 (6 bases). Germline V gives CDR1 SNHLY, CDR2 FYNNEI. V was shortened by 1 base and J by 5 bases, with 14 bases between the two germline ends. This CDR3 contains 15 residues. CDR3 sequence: CASSEGTRGTETQYF. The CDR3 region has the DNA TGTGCCAGCAGTGAAGGGACCCGAGGGACTGAGACCCAGTACTTC.